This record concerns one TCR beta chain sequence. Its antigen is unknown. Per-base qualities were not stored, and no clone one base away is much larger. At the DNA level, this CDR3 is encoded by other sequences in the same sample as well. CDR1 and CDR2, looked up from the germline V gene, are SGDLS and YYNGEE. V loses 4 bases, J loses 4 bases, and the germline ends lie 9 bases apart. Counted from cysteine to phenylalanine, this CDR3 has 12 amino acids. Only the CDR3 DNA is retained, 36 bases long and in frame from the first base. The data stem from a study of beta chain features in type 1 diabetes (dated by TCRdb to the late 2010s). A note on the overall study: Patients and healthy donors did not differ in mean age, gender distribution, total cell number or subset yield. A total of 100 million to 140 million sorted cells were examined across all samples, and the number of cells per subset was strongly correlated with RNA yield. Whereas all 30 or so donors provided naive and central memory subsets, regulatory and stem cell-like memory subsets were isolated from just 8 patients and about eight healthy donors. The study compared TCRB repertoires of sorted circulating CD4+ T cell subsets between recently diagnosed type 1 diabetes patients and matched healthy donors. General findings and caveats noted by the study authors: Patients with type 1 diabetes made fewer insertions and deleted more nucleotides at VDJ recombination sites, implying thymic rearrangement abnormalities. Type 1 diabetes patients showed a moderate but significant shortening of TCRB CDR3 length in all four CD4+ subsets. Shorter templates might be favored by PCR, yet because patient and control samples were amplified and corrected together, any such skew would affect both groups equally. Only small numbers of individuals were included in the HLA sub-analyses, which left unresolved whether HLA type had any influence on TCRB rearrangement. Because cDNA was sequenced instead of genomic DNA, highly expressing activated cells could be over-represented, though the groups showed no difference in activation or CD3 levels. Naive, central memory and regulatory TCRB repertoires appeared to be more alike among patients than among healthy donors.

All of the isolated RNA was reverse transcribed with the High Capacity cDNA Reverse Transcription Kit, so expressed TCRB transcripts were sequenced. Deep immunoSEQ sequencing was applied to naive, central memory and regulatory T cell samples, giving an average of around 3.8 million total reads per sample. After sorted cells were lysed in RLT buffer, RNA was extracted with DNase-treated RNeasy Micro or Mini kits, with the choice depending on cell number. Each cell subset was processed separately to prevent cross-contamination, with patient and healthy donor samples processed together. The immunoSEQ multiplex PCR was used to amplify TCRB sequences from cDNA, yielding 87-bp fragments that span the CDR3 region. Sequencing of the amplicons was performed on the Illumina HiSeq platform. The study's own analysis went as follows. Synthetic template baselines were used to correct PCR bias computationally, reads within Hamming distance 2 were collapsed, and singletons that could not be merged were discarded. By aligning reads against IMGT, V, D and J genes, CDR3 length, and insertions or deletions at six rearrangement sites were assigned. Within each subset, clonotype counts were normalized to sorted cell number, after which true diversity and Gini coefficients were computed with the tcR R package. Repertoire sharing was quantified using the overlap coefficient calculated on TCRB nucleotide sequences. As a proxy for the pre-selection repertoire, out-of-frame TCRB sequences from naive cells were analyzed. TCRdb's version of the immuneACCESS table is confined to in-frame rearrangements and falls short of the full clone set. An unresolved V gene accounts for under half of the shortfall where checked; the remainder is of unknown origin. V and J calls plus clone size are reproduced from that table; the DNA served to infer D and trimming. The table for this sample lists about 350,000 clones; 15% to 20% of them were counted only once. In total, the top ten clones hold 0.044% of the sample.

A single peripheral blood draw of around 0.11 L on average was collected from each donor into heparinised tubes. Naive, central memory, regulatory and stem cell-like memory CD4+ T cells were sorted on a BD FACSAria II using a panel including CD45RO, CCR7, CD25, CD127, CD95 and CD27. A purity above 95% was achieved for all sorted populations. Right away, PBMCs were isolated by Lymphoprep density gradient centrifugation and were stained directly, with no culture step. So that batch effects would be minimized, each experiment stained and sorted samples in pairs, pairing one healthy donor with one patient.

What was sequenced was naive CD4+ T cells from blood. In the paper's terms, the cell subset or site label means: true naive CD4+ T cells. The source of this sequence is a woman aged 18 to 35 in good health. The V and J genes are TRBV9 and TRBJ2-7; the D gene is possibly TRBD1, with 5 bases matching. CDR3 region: CASSPTGYEQYF. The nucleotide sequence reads TGTGCCAGCAGCCCTACAGGATACGAGCAGTACTTC. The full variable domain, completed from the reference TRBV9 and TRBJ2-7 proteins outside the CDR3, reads DSGVTQTPKHLITATGQRVTLRCSPRSGDLSVYWYQQSLDQGLQFLIQYYNGEERAKGNILERFSAQQFPDLHSELNLSSLELGDSALYFCASSPTGYEQYFGPGTRLTVT.